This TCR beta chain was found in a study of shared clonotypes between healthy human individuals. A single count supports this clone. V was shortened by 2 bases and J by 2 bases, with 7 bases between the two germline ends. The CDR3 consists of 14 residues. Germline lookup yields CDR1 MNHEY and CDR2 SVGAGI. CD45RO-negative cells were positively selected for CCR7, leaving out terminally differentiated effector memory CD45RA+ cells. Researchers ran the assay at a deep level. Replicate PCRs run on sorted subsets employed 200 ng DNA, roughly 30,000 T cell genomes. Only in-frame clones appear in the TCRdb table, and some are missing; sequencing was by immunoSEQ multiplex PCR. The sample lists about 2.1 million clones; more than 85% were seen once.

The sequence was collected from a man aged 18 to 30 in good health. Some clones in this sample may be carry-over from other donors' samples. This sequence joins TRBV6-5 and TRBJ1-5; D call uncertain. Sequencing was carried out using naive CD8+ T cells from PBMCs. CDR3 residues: CASSYAEGNQPQHF. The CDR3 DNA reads TGTGCCAGCAGTTACGCGGAAGGCAATCAGCCCCAGCATTTT.